The clone carrying this T cell receptor (beta chain) was seen only once. Antigen specificity is unknown. These data are taken from a study of cytomegalovirus exposure and HLA in healthy donors. Study-level background: Early released data had approximately 86 million unique TCRs, all coming from HLA-typed donors. Points from the study as a whole: Earlier analysis looked at TCR beta V segments, and most were productive about 87% or about 30% of the time. Many donors shared some public TCRs, even though most TCR sequences were rare. Cytomegalovirus status was reportedly diagnosed by the classifier with high sensitivity and specificity.

Amplification used 60 Vbeta primers and 13 Jbeta primers. Using immunoSEQ multiplex PCR, the repertoire was profiled, and TCRdb retains in-frame clones only, with some absent. The profile shows around 130,000 clones, roughly 80% of them singletons. Trimming pared 0 bases from V and 6 bases from J, leaving 10 bases between. The CDR3 consists of 14 residues. The germline CDR1 and CDR2 sequences are SGHRS and YFSETQ. Sequencing was carried out using PBMCs. V and J are TRBV5-1 and TRBJ2-1, with D possibly matching TRBD2 (6 bases). This TCR derives from a man aged 35-49 years in good health and CMV-seronegative. CDR3 sequence: CASSLGLGGNEQFF. The DNA for the CDR3 is TGCGCCAGCAGCTTGGGACTAGGAGGCAATGAGCAGTTCTTC.